These 19 T cell receptor beta chains came from one sample sequenced in a study of blood T cell repertoires in COVID-19. Assay: immunoSEQ multiplex PCR; the TCRdb copy retains only in-frame clones and omits some. The sample holds nearly 250,000 clones, 90% seen once. The sequencing sample was made of PBMCs or T cells enriched from blood (not recorded which). These receptors were collected from a man aged 45-65 years who had been exposed to COVID-19.

CDR3 nucleotides: TGTGCCAGCAGCTCTCTTCAGGGAAGTATCACTGAAGCTTTCTTT. Its translation: CASSSLQGSITEAFF. The V and J genes are TRBV7-2 and TRBJ1-1; weak D call: TRBD1 (5 bases). V lost 4 bases, J lost 4 bases, and 16 bases lay in between. This CDR3 comprises 15 residues. CDR1 and CDR2 from the germline V gene are SGHTA and FQGNSA.

This chain uses TRBV6-5 with TRBJ1-6, with 8 positions matching TRBD1. The V and J ends lost 8 bases and 10 bases, in that order; junction bases with no gene match: 4. The germline CDR1 and CDR2 sequences are MNHEY and SVGAGI. The length of the CDR3 is 12 residues. CDR3 DNA: TGTGCCAGCGGAGGACAGGGATCACCCCTCCACTTT. Residues: CASGGQGSPLHF.

The chain combines TRBV27 with TRBJ2-1; no reliable D call. Trimming cost V 3 bases and J 8 bases, with 8 bases left between them. The V gene's germline CDR1 is MNHEY and CDR2 SMNVEV (reference sequence). The CDR3 is 12 amino acids. CDR3 sequence reads: CASSFRRDEQFF. CDR3 DNA: TGTGCCAGCAGTTTCCGGAGAGATGAGCAGTTCTTC.

This chain links TRBV7-2 with TRBJ2-2; 8 nucleotides match TRBD1. The ends lost 5 bases at V and 7 bases at J; junction bases unmatched: 9. The CDR3 has 15 amino acids. CDR1 is SGHTA and CDR2 is FQGNSA in the germline V gene. CDR3 nucleotide sequence: TGTGCCAGCAGCAGTTCAGGGGGCGAGGGCGGGGAGCTGTTTTTT. It is translated as CASSSSGGEGGELFF.

The chain employs TRBV9 and TRBJ1-2; 7 bases align to TRBD1. Looked up from germline, CDR1 is SGDLS and CDR2 is YYNGEE. The J segment lost 5 bases and the V segment lost 3 bases, leaving 4 bases of the junction unmatched. This CDR3 comprises 13 residues. The CDR3 spells CASSARGQYGYTF. The CDR3 DNA reads TGTGCCAGCAGCGCTAGGGGACAGTATGGCTACACCTTC.

The chain uses TRBV3-1 (or the pseudogene TRBV3-2) and TRBJ1-2; TRBD1 might be the D (5 bases). The V end was cut by 0 bases, the J end by 8 bases, with 25 bases between. Germline V CDR1 and CDR2: LGHDT, YNNKEL (reference sequence). This CDR3 is built from 18 residues. The CDR3 DNA is TGTGCCAGCAGCCAAGATCGGGACTTCGGGAGGTTGAGGATGGGCTACACCTTC. Encoded protein: CASSQDRDFGRLRMGYTF.

The chain has TRBV6-5 and TRBJ1-6; weak D call: TRBD1 (5 bases). Per the germline V gene, CDR1 is MNHEY and CDR2 is SVGAGI. This CDR3 region has 14 residues. V dropped 0 bases and J dropped 8 bases, with 8 bases sitting between them. For the CDR3, the DNA is TGTGCCAGCAGTTACTCGGGGGGTTATTCACCCCTCCACTTT. It yields the protein CASSYSGGYSPLHF.

The V call is TRBV5-1, the J call TRBJ2-4; 8 bases match TRBD1. The CDR3 is 13 residues long. CDR1 and CDR2 from the germline V gene are SGHRS and YFSETQ. The V and J ends lost 8 bases and 7 bases, in that order; junction bases with no gene match: 8. Here the CDR3 reads CARIWTGRNIQYF. For the CDR3, the DNA is TGCGCCAGGATTTGGACAGGGCGGAACATTCAGTACTTC. The variable domain in full, with the rest retrieved from reference TRBV5-1 and TRBJ2-4, is KAGVTQTPRYLIKTRGQQVTLSCSPISGHRSVSWYQQTPGQGLQFLFEYFSETQRNKGNFPGRFSGRQFSNSRSEMNVSTLELGDSALYLCARIWTGRNIQYFGAGTRLSVL.

The genes are TRBV19 and TRBJ2-3, with 11 bases that match TRBD2. With 3 bases clipped from V and 6 bases from J, the junction kept 8 bases outside the gene matches. Looked up from germline, CDR1 is LNHDA and CDR2 is SQIVND (reference sequence). CDR3 size: 16 residues. The CDR3 loop is CASSMPSGRSVDTQYF. The CDR3 DNA reads TGTGCCAGTAGTATGCCTAGCGGGAGGTCGGTGGATACGCAGTATTTT.

This chain links TRBV19 with TRBJ1-1; 10 bases are shared with TRBD1. CDR3 size: 15 residues. V was clipped by 4 bases and J by 1 base; unmatched bases: 3. CDR1 and CDR2 (germline): LNHDA, SQIVND (reference sequence). In DNA, the CDR3 is TGTGCCAGTAGTAGACAGGGGGCTAGGAACACTGAAGCTTTCTTT. Its translation is CASSRQGARNTEAFF.

V gene TRBV5-6 combines with J gene TRBJ2-5; D might be TRBD2 (5 bases). V was pared by 4 bases and J by 7 bases, with 17 bases between. The CDR3 loop spans 14 amino acids. Germline loops: CDR1 SGHDT, CDR2 YYEEEE. CDR3 loop: CASSRRRQAMTQYF. CDR3 sequence (DNA): TGTGCCAGCAGCCGCAGGAGGCAGGCAATGACCCAGTACTTC.

CDR3 sequence reads: CSARQNSPLHF. DNA of the CDR3: TGCAGTGCTAGACAGAATTCACCCCTCCACTTT. J is TRBJ1-6 and V is TRBV20-1; D is undetermined. Deletions cut 2 bases from V and 7 bases from J, with 3 bases between. The V gene's germline CDR1 is DFQATT and CDR2 SNEGSKA (reference sequence). The CDR3 totals 11 residues.

This clone was found once. The V call is TRBV21-1, the J call TRBJ2-7; no DNA check was done on the table's D call, TRBD2. TRBV21-1 is deemed a pseudogene. CDR3 length: 16 amino acids. The CDR3 DNA reads as TGTGCCAGCAGCAATGGGAGCCTGAAAAGGCGGGGCGAGCAGTACTTC. It translates to CASSNGSLKRRGEQYF.

V and J are TRBV30 and TRBJ1-2; unclear D gene. The CDR3 consists of 14 residues. Per germline, CDR1 GTSNPN and CDR2 SVGIG (reference sequence). Deletions cut 8 bases from V and 3 bases from J, with 19 bases between. CDR3 DNA: TGTGCCGCCCCGACTCGGCTCGGGGACTATGGCTACACCTTC. Protein sequence: CAAPTRLGDYGYTF.

V usage is TRBV6-5 and J usage is TRBJ1-1, with D uncertain. The germline V and J ends were trimmed by 7 bases and 4 bases, with 16 bases remaining between them. The length of the CDR3 is 14 residues. In germline, CDR1 is MNHEY, CDR2 SVGAGI. This CDR3 is CASTPAGVRTEAFF. The CDR3 DNA reads TGTGCCAGCACCCCCGCCGGTGTGCGCACTGAAGCTTTCTTT.

This clone turned up a few times. This chain links TRBV2 with TRBJ2-7, with a possible D match to TRBD1 (7 bases). CDR1 SNHLY and CDR2 FYNNEI come from the germline V gene. The CDR3 length is 14 residues. The V end was cut by 3 bases, the J end by 2 bases, with 11 bases between. The CDR3 reads CASSERDRAYEQYF. The DNA for the CDR3 is TGTGCCAGCAGTGAGCGGGACAGAGCCTACGAGCAGTACTTC.

V is TRBV5-1 and J is TRBJ2-5, with D possibly being TRBD1 (6 bases). V dropped 3 bases and J dropped 1 base, with 10 bases sitting between them. Looked up from germline, CDR1 is SGHRS and CDR2 is YFSETQ. The CDR3 totals 14 residues. The CDR3 DNA follows: TGCGCCAGCAGCTCCAGGGGCTTCCAAGAGACCCAGTACTTC. Its protein product is CASSSRGFQETQYF.

This chain connects TRBV5-6 to TRBJ1-4; D is unresolved. Germline V gene lookup returns CDR1 SGHDT and CDR2 YYEEEE. The length of the CDR3 is 14 residues. Trimming took off 2 bases at V and 8 bases at J, with 13 bases between the two ends. This CDR3 reads CASSLWRGEEKLFF. In nucleotides, the CDR3 is TGTGCCAGCAGCTTATGGCGAGGTGAAGAAAAACTGTTTTTT.

This chain uses TRBV15 with TRBJ2-1; D might be TRBD1 (6 bases). This CDR3 is 14 amino acids long. Germline V gene data show CDR1 as LNHNV and CDR2 as YYDKDF (reference sequence). The V end lost 3 bases, the J end lost 9 bases, and 15 bases lay between the germline ends. The CDR3 DNA reads as TGTGCCACCAGCAGCGGACAGTGGGGCGGTGAGCAGTTCTTC. This encodes CATSSGQWGGEQFF.